The subject of this entry is one T cell receptor (beta chain). The antigen is not known. This sample was taken from a study of siplizumab effects on memory and regulatory T cells. Study outcomes and limitations: Poor capture below about 10^-5 frequency left most alloreactive clones unmapped to unstimulated subsets. Tregs that proliferated in siplizumab cultures did not have their suppressive function confirmed. The study found that mappable alloreactive CD4+ clones averaged roughly 69% Treg-derived with siplizumab and 25% to 30% in controls.

V was clipped by 5 bases and J by 0 bases, with 14 bases between them. CDR3 length equals 16 residues. Germline CDR1 and CDR2: SEHNR and FQNEAQ (reference sequence). Approximately 10^5 TCR templates were measured in each sample. Repertoires were generated with immunoSEQ multiplex PCR, while TCRdb's copy carries only in-frame clones and drops some. This repertoire shows around 100,000 clones, more than 85% found once; its top ten account for over 0.12%. This TCR came from a human donor in good health. Sequenced input: CD4+ T cells sorted from blood. V and J are TRBV7-9 and TRBJ1-5; D gene unclear. The CDR3 region has the DNA TGTGCCAGCAGCCGATTCAAAGCGAATAGCAATCAGCCCCAGCATTTT. Translation: CASSRFKANSNQPQHF. Variable domain in full (rest from reference TRBV7-9 and TRBJ1-5): DTGVSQNPRHKITKRGQNVTFRCDPISEHNRLYWYRQTLGQGPEFLTYFQNEAQLEKSRLLSDRFSAERPKGSFSTLEIQRTEQGDSAMYLCASSRFKANSNQPQHFGDGTRLSIL.